A selection of T cell receptor beta chains follows, all from one sample in a study of blood T cell repertoires in COVID-19. Assay: immunoSEQ multiplex PCR; the TCRdb copy retains only in-frame clones and omits some. The sample lists around 170,000 clones, roughly 87% occurring once. The sequencing input was peripheral blood. The receptors here all came from a woman between 40 and 50 years old with acute or convalescent COVID-19. Both conserved end residues are part of each CDR3.

J: TRBJ1-1
V: TRBV2
CDR3: CAIGADSLNTEAFF

J: TRBJ1-2
V: TRBV6-1
CDR3: CASSELTGPNYGYTF

J: TRBJ2-5
V: TRBV18
CDR3: CASSATSGETQYF

J: TRBJ1-4
V: TRBV2
CDR3: CASRSPGAGEKLFF

J: TRBJ1-1
V: TRBV13
CDR3: CASSPTVGDTEAFF

J: TRBJ2-7
V: TRBV7-2
CDR3: CASSLYGGRGDEQYF

J: TRBJ2-7
V: TRBV3-1/TRBV3-2
CDR3: CASSQVTTSEQYF

J: TRBJ2-2
V: TRBV7-9
CDR3: CASSYRSGGANTGELFF

J: TRBJ2-2
V: TRBV7-8
CDR3: CASSLNSNPGQGLAGELFF

J: TRBJ2-2
V: TRBV29-1
CDR3: CSVAGGPGDGELFF

J: TRBJ1-6
V: TRBV4-2
CDR3: CASRTGLMNSSPLHF

J: TRBJ2-2
V: TRBV6-6
CDR3: CASSYSSRRVSGELFF

J: TRBJ2-1
V: TRBV7-2
CDR3: CASSLNSGPYNEQFF

J: TRBJ1-4
V: TRBV7-6
CDR3: CASSPNRAESQNEKLFF

J: TRBJ1-6
V: TRBV18
CDR3: CASSPGTAQNSPLHF

J: TRBJ2-2
V: TRBV19
CDR3: CASSEAGGTGELFF

J: TRBJ1-2
V: TRBV6-1
CDR3: CASSEAFGTGRSYTF

J: TRBJ1-1
V: TRBV3-1/TRBV3-2
CDR3: CASSPWLNFGRRLPINRTEAFF

J: TRBJ1-5
V: TRBV28
CDR3: CASSLQGQFSNQPQHF

J: TRBJ1-5
V: TRBV28
CDR3: CASRSTGGLHQPQHF

J: TRBJ1-3
V: TRBV3-1/TRBV3-2
CDR3: CASMAGAGNTIYF

J: TRBJ2-1
V: TRBV7-9
CDR3: CASSPRQFSYNEQFF

J: TRBJ2-5
V: TRBV19
CDR3: CASSMGLAGFQETQYF